This TCR beta chain was found in a study of T-cell memory formation after mild COVID-19. The ends lost 5 bases at V and 2 bases at J; junction bases unmatched: 5. This CDR3 contains 13 residues. Germline V gene lookup returns CDR1 DFQATT and CDR2 SNEGSKA (reference sequence). Constant-segment primers and 5'RACE yielded cDNA libraries for TCR alpha and TCR beta, each carrying sample barcodes and UMIs. TCRdb fed the 5' RACE reads into MiXCR, producing one record per CDR3 protein. This repertoire shows over 300,000 distinct CDR3 sequences, under 25% found once; its top ten account for around 20%. Notes on this clonotype: The target antigen is unknown.

Study-wide points: Pre-infection memory contained some responding clones, which suggested that cross-reactive memory had joined. Contracting clones, day 15 to 85, had balanced CD4/CD8, and later expanders favored CD4+. Confirmation was lacking for SARS-CoV-2 specificity of second-wave clones that peaked on day 37.

The specimen was PBMCs or a T cell subset sorted from them (not recorded which). The V gene is TRBV20-1, the J gene TRBJ1-2, with 7 bases aligning to TRBD1. The TCR comes from a young man who had mild COVID-19 (a few samples of this study predate the infection). Cell type and time point are not known. The CDR3 DNA sequence: TGCAGTGCTGCGGACAGGAGCAACTATGGCTACACCTTC. Translated: CSAADRSNYGYTF.